The TCR beta chain described here comes from a study of post-analysis software for immune sequencing data. Study-wide background: Relapsing-remitting, secondary progressive and progressive-relapsing multiple sclerosis were all included among the disease courses. Study-wide points: Significantly lower normalized Chao1 diversity was seen in multiple sclerosis patients than in controls. Relative to controls, patients had a handful of TRBV segments at higher frequency, with TRBV5-6, TRBV5-1 and TRBV20-1 among these.

Only one count was recorded for this clonotype. What it recognizes is unknown. V was cut by 3 bases and J by 3 bases, with 17 bases left in between. There are 15 residues in the CDR3. Germline CDR1 and CDR2: DFQATT and SNEGSKA (reference sequence). Prepared libraries of TCR beta cDNA carried unique molecular identifiers. Via MiXCR, TCRdb re-called the PCR reads, giving one row per CDR3 protein. The data contain 750,000 to 950,000 distinct CDR3 sequences, roughly half of them singletons. The receptor comes from a girl aged 10-17 years with multiple sclerosis. J is TRBJ2-5 and V is TRBV20-1, with D uncertain. The sequenced material came from blood. The chain's CDR3 is CSASTSREFKETQYF. In DNA, the CDR3 is TGCAGTGCTAGCACGTCTCGAGAGTTCAAAGAGACCCAGTACTTC.